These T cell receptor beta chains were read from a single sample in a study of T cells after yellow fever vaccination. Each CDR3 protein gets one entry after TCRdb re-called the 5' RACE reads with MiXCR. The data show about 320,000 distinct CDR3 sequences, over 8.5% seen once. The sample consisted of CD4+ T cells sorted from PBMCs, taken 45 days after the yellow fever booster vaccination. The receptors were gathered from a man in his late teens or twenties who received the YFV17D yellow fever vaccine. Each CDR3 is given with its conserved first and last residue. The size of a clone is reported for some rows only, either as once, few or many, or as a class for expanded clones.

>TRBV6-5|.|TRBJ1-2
CASSSPRNGYTF
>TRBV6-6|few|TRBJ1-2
CASSYGGGGYTF
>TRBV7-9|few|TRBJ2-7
CASSLLRYEQYF
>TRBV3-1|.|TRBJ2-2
CASSQWQDLTGELFF
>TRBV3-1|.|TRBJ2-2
CASSRLAEGDRELFF
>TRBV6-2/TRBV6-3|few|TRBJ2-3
CASSLQSGTDTQYF
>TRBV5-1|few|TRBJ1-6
CASSFIFQDNSPLHF
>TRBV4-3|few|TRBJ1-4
CASSRRQQANEKLFF
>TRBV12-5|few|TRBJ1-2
CASGLPPIGRAGYTF
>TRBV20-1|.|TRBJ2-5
CRAQKDREETQYF
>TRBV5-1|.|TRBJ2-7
CASSLFWDTSYEQYF
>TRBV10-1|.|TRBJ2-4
CASSESGENIQYF
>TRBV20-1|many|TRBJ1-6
CSARDWGEKRYNSPLHF
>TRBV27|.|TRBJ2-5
CASKEAGGTETQHF
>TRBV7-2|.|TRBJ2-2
CASSLVSGAGELFF
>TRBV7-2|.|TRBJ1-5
CASSPFQGNGQPQHF
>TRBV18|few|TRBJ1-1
CASSPGGADTEAFF
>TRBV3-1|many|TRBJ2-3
CASSHSGTSGTDTQYF
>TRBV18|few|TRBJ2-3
CASSQPDTQYF
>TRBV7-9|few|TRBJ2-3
CASSLVSSTDTQYF
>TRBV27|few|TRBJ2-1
CASSLFSLPGSYNEQFF
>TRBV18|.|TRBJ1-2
CASSPRERPQGGYTF
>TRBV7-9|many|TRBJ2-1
CASSLGAGGINEQFF
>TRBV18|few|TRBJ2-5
CASSPPTSGGRAAQYF
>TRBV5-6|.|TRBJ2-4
CASSRGDGAIAKNIQYF
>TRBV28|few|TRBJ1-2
CASSLIPGPSGGYTF
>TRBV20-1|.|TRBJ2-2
CSAAPGPTIFGELFF
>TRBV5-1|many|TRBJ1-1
CASSLEGRGSTEAFF